This T cell receptor beta chain was captured by sequencing in a study of T cells in Graves' hyperthyroidism and ophthalmopathy. Trimming pared 5 bases from V and 1 base from J, leaving 8 bases between. This CDR3 is built from 12 residues. Per the germline V gene, CDR1 is DFQATT and CDR2 is SNEGSKA (reference sequence). This clonotype came up many times. Amplified TCR beta CDR3 regions derived from RNA transcripts. During a first-round RT-PCR of the TCR CDR3, the HTBI primer set was used. TCRdb re-called the multiplex PCR reads with MiXCR, one entry per CDR3 protein. The repertoire holds 800,000 or so distinct CDR3 sequences, over 35% seen once, with around 10% in the top ten.

The chain joins TRBV20-1 to TRBJ1-1; D is unclear. Sequencing used blood. This TCR came from a man younger than 30 with Graves' hyperthyroidism. CDR3 sequence: CSAAVGNTEAFF. In DNA, the CDR3 is TGCAGTGCTGCGGTCGGGAACACTGAAGCTTTCTTT.